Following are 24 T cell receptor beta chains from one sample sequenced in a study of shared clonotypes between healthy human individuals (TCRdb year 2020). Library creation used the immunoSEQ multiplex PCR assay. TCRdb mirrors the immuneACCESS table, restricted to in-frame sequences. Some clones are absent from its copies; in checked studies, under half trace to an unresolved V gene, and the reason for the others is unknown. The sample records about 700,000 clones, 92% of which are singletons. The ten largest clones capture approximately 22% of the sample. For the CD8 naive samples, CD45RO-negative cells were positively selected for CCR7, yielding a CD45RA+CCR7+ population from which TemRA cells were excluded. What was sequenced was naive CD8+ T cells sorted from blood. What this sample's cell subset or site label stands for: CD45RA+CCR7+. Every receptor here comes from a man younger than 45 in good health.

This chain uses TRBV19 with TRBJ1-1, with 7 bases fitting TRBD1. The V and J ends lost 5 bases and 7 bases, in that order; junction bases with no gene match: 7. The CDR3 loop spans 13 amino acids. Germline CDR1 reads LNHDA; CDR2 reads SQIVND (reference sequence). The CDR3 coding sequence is TGTGCCAGTAGTTTCGGACAGGAGTTTGAAGCTTTCTTT. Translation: CASSFGQEFEAFF.

CDR3 sequence reads: CASSEDLYNEQFF. CDR3 sequence (DNA): TGCGCCAGCAGTGAGGACCTGTACAATGAGCAGTTCTTC. V is TRBV10-1 and J is TRBJ2-1; D not certain. Trimming took 2 bases from V and 4 from J, leaving 6 bases between them. The CDR3 length is 13 residues. The germline CDR1 and CDR2 sequences are WNHNN and SYGVQD (reference sequence).

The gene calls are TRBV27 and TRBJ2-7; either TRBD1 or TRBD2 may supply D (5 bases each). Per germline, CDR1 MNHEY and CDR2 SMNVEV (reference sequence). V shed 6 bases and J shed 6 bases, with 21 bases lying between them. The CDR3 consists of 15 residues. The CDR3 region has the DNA TGTGCCAGCAGCCTACGGGGCCCATGGAGCGTCGAGCAGTACTTC. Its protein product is CASSLRGPWSVEQYF.

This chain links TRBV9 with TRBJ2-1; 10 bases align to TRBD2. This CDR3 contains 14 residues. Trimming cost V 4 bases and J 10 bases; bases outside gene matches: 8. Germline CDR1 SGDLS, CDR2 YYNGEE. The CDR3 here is CASSPGLAHQEQFF. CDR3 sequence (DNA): TGTGCCAGCAGCCCGGGACTAGCGCACCAGGAGCAGTTCTTC.

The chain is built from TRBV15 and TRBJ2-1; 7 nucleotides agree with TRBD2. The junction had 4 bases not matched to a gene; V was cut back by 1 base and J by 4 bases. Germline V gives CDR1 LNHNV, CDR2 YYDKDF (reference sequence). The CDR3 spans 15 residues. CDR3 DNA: TGTGCCACCAGCAGAGGGGGGGGAACTTACAATGAGCAGTTCTTC. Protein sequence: CATSRGGGTYNEQFF.

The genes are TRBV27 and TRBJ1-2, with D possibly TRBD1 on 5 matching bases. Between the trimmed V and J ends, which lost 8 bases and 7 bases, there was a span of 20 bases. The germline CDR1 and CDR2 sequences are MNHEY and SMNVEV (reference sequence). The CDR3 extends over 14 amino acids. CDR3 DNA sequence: TGTGCCAGCGCCGAAACTTCTTCAGGGAGTGGCTACACCTTC. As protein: CASAETSSGSGYTF.

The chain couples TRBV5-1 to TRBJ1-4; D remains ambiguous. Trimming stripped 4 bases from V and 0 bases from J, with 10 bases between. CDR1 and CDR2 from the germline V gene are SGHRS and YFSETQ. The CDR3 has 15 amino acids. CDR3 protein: CASSTYGATNEKLFF. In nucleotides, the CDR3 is TGCGCCAGCAGCACCTACGGTGCAACTAATGAAAAACTGTTTTTT.

The CDR3 DNA is TGTGCCAGCAGCCCTAGCGGATTAGGGGGTTACGAGCAGTACTTC. It translates to CASSPSGLGGYEQYF. This chain joins TRBV7-6 and TRBJ2-7, with D possibly TRBD2 on 7 matching bases. The CDR3 totals 15 residues. Between the trimmed V and J ends, which lost 5 bases and 4 bases, there was a span of 18 bases. Germline CDR1 is SGHVS and CDR2 is FNYEAQ.

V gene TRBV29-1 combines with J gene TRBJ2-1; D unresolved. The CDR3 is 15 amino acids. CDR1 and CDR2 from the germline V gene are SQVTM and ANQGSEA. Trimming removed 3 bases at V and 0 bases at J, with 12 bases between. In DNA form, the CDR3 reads TGCAGCGTTGAGATTAGCACCTCCTCCTACAATGAGCAGTTCTTC. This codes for CSVEISTSSYNEQFF.

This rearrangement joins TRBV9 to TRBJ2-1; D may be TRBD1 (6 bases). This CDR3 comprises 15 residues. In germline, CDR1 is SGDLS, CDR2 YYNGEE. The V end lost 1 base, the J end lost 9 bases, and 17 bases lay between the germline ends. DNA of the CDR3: TGTGCCAGCAGCGTACGAGGGGGAGAGGAGACTGAGCAGTTCTTC. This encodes CASSVRGGEETEQFF.

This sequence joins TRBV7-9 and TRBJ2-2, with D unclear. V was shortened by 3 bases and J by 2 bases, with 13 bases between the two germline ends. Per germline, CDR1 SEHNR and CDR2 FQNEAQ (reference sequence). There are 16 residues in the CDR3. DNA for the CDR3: TGTGCCAGCAGCTTGCCCGTCGACCCCAACACCGGGGAGCTGTTTTTT. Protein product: CASSLPVDPNTGELFF. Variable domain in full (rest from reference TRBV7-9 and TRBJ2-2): DTGVSQNPRHKITKRGQNVTFRCDPISEHNRLYWYRQTLGQGPEFLTYFQNEAQLEKSRLLSDRFSAERPKGSFSTLEIQRTEQGDSAMYLCASSLPVDPNTGELFFGEGSRLTVL.

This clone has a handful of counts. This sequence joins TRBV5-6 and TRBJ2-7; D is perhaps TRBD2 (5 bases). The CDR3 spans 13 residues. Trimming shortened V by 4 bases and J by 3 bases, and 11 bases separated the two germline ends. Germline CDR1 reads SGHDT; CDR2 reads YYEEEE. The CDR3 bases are TGTGCCAGCAGCCCCGCCGGGGACTACGAGCAGTACTTC. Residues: CASSPAGDYEQYF.

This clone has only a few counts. The CDR3 is CASSQERDSSNEKLFF. Here the CDR3 DNA reads TGCGCCAGCAGCCAAGAGCGGGACAGCTCTAATGAAAAACTGTTTTTT. J is TRBJ1-4 and V is TRBV4-3; 7 bases are a match to TRBD1. In germline, CDR1 is LGHNA, CDR2 YSLEER. The CDR3 covers 16 residues. With 0 bases clipped from V and 3 bases from J, the junction kept 4 bases outside the gene matches.

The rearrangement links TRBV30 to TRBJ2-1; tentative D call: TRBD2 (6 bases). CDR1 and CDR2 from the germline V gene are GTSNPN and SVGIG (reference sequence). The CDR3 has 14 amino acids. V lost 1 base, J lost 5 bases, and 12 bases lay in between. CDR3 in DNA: TGTGCCTGGAGTGGAGGGCGGGGACACAATGAGCAGTTCTTC. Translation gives CAWSGGRGHNEQFF.

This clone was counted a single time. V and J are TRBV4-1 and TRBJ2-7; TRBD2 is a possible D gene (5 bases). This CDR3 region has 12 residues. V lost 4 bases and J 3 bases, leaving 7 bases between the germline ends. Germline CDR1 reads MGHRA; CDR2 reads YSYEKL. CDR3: CASSPRGYEQYF. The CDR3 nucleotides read TGCGCCAGCAGCCCCCGGGGCTACGAGCAGTACTTC.

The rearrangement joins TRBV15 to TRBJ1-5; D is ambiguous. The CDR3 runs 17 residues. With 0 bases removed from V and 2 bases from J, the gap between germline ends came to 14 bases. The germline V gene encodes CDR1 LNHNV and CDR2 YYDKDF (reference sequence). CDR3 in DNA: TGTGCCACCAGCAGAGATCTTACCACAATGGGCAATCAGCCCCAGCATTTT. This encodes CATSRDLTTMGNQPQHF.

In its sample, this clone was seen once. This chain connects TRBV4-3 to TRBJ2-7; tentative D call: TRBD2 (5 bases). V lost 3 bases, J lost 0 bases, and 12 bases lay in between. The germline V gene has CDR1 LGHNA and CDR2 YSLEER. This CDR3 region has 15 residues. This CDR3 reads CASSHGVGSSYEQYF. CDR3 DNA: TGCGCCAGCAGCCACGGGGTCGGTAGCTCCTACGAGCAGTACTTC.

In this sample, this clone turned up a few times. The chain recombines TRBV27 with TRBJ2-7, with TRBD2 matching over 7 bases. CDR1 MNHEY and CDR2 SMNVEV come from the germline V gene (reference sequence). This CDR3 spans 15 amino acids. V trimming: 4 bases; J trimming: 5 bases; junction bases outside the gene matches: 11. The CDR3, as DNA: TGTGCCAGCAGTTCCTCATTCGGCGGGAGCGACGAGCAGTACTTC. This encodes CASSSSFGGSDEQYF.

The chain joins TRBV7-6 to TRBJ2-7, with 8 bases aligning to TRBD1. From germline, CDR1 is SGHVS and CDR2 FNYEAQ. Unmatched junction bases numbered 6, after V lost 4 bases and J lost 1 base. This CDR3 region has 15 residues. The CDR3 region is CASSSPGTGSYEQYF. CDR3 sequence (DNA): TGTGCCAGCAGCTCCCCCGGGACAGGATCCTACGAGCAGTACTTC.

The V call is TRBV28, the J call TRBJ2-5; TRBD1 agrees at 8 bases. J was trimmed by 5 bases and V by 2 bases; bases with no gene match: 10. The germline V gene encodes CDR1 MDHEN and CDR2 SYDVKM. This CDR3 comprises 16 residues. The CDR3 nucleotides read TGTGCCAGCAGTTTAGCCTGGACAGGGCAGAGGGAGACCCAGTACTTC. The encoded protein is CASSLAWTGQRETQYF. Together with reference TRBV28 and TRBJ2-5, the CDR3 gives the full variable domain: DVKVTQSSRYLVKRTGEKVFLECVQDMDHENMFWYRQDPGLGLRLIYFSYDVKMKEKGDIPEGYSVSREKKERFSLILESASTNQTSMYLCASSLAWTGQRETQYFGPGTRLLVL.

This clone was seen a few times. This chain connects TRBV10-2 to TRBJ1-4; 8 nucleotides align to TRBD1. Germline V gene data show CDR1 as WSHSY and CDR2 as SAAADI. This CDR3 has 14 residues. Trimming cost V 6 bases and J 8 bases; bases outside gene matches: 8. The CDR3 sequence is CASRADRGGEKLFF. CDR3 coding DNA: TGCGCCAGCAGGGCAGACAGGGGAGGAGAAAAACTGTTTTTT.

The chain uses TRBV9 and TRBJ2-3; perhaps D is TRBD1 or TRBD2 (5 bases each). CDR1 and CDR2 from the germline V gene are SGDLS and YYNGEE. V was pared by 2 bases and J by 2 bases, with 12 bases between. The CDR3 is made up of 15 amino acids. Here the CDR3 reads CASSVVRGSTDTQYF. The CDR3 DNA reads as TGTGCCAGCAGCGTCGTACGGGGCTCCACAGATACGCAGTATTTT.

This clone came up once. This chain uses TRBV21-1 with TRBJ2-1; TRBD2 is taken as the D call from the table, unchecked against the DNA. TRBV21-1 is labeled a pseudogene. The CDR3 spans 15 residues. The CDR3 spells CASSIPGTTHNEQFF. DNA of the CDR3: TGTGCCAGCAGTATTCCGGGGACTACCCACAATGAGCAGTTCTTC.

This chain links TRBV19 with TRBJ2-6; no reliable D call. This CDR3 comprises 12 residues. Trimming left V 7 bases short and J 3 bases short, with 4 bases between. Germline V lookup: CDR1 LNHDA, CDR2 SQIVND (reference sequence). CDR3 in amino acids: CASKGGANVLTF. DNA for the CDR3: TGTGCCAGTAAGGGTGGGGCCAACGTCCTGACTTTC.